This TCR beta chain was retrieved from a study of CD8 T cells in ankylosing spondylitis. This clonotype was found many times. V lost 3 bases to trimming and J lost 2 bases, with 11 bases between them. The CDR3 extends over 13 amino acids. Germline loops: CDR1 DFQATT, CDR2 SNEGSKA (reference sequence). A single record per CDR3 protein comes from TCRdb applying MiXCR to the 5' RACE reads. The sample shows hundreds of thousands of distinct CDR3 sequences, 8% to 9.5% of them seen only once. The rearrangement joins TRBV20-1 to TRBJ2-7; no definite D call. The sequence was obtained from a male donor with ankylosing spondylitis or in good health (not recorded which). The sequencing sample was made of blood, either unsorted or a sorted T cell fraction (not recorded which). The DNA of the CDR3 is TGCAGTGCTAGGTGGCCAACCACCTACGAGCAGTACTTC. Its protein is CSARWPTTYEQYF.